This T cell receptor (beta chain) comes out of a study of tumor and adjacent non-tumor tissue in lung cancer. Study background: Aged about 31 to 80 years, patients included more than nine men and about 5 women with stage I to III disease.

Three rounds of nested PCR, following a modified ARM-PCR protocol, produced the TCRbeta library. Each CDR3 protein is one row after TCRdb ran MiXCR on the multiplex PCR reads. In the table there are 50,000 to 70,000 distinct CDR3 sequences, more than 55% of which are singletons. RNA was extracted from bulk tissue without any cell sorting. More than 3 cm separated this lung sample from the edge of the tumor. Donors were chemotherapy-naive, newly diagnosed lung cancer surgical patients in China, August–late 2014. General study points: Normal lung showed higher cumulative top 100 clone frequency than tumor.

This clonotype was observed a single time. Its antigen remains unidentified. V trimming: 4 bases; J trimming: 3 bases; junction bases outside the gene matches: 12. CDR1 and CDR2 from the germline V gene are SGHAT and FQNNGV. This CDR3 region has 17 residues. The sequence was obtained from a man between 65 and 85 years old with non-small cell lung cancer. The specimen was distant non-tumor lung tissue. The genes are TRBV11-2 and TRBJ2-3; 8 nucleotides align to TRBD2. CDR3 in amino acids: CASSSPGTSGSTDTQYF. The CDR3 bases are TGTGCCAGCAGCTCCCCCGGGACTAGTGGGAGTACAGATACGCAGTATTTT.